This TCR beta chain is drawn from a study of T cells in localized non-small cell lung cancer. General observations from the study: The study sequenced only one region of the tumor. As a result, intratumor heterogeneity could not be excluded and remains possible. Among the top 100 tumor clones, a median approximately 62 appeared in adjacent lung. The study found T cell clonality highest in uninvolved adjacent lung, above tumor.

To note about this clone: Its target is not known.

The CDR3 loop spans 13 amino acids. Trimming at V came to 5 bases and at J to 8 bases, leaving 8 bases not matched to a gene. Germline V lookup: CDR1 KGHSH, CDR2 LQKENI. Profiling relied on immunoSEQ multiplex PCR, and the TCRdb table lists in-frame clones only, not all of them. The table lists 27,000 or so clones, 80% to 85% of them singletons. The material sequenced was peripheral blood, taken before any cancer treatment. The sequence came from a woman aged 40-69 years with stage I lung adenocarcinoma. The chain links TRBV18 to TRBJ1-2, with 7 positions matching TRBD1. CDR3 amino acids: CASSATGPRGYTF. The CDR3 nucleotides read TGTGCCAGCTCAGCGACAGGGCCTCGAGGCTACACCTTC.